This is a list of T cell receptor beta chains from one sample in a study of Ad26.COV2.S vaccination and SARS-CoV-2 variants. Profiled with immunoSEQ multiplex PCR; TCRdb holds only in-frame clones, not every one. The table has just over 350,000 clones, approximately 84% seen once. The material sequenced was peripheral blood, taken in a trial of Ad26.COV2.S vaccine versus placebo. The receptors stem from a person between 18 and 65 years old who received the Ad26.COV2.S COVID-19 vaccine or a placebo. CDR3s include the opening cysteine and the closing phenylalanine or tryptophan. Each record gives: J gene, V gene, CDR3 protein.

TRBJ2-1 | TRBV4-3 | CASSQRREVYNEQFF
TRBJ1-4 | TRBV5-8 | CASRLLGKLFF
TRBJ2-7 | TRBV5-1 | CASSGGGGAYEQYF
TRBJ1-2 | TRBV5-1 | CASSSQPSDLRYGYTF
TRBJ2-3 | TRBV13 | CASSRGAAAGDPGTDTQYF
TRBJ2-5 | TRBV9 | CASSPQGRGGTETQYF
TRBJ2-5 | TRBV5-1 | CASSLGTAQETQYF
TRBJ2-5 | TRBV18 | CASSRDRDETQYF
TRBJ2-3 | TRBV30 | CAWSRGLAGTDTQYF
TRBJ1-2 | TRBV7-9 | CASSLVGQFAYGYTF
TRBJ2-3 | TRBV18 | CASSPTLAGVGDTQYF
TRBJ1-3 | TRBV10-2 | CASSAPGSGNTIYF
TRBJ2-7 | TRBV2 | CASSLQGAQQYF
TRBJ2-1 | TRBV6-1 | CASSDGLAGYNEQFF
TRBJ2-3 | TRBV3-1/TRBV3-2 | CASSQTDTQYF
TRBJ2-5 | TRBV4-1 | CASSQRQGSQETQYF
TRBJ2-5 | TRBV27 | CASSLGGLAGGETQYF
TRBJ2-6 | TRBV14 | CASSQQGWAGANVLTF
TRBJ2-1 | TRBV6-5 | CASRTGTGNNEQFF